What follows is one T cell receptor beta chain and its context. Here immunoSEQ multiplex PCR was the method, and the copy in TCRdb shows in-frame clones only, minus some. The top ten hold about 5.3% of the sample, which has hundreds of thousands of clones, about 83% seen once. This sample is drawn from a study of blood T cell repertoires in COVID-19. This CDR3 comprises 16 residues. V was clipped by 4 bases and J by 6 bases, with 20 bases between them. Germline CDR1 reads SGHRS; CDR2 reads YFSETQ. Individuals aged 18 to 89 years were recruited from approximately 22 US areas. The clonotype was recovered from a woman in her 50s who had been exposed to COVID-19. The rearrangement joins TRBV5-1 to TRBJ2-1, with D perhaps matching TRBD2 (7 bases). The sequenced sample consisted of PBMCs or T cells enriched from blood (not recorded which). The CDR3 region is CASSPLGGAPGNEQFF. The CDR3 region has the DNA TGCGCCAGCAGCCCCCTGGGGGGGGCTCCAGGCAATGAGCAGTTCTTC.